Below are 9 T cell receptor beta chains sequenced from a single sample in a study of T cell repertoires in cytomegalovirus infection. These TCRs' antigens remain unknown. Using its own MiXCR run on the reads, TCRdb lists one record per CDR3 protein. There are 300,000 to 400,000 distinct CDR3 sequences in the sample; about 27% occur only once, and 20% lies in the top ten. This specimen consisted of cultured PBMCs, obtained from culture after CMV antigen stimulation. Source of these receptors: a human donor in good health (CMV status not recorded). Some clones in this sample may be carry-over from other donors' samples.

V usage is TRBV7-2 and J usage is TRBJ2-1; D is ambiguous. Germline values: CDR1 SGHTA, CDR2 FQGNSA. This CDR3 has 13 amino acids. V lost 5 bases to trimming and J lost 7 bases, with 12 bases between them. CDR3 nucleotides: TGTGCCAGCAGCCTAGAGAGTGGGAATGAGCAGTTCTTC. This encodes CASSLESGNEQFF.

This clonotype has a handful of counts. The V call is TRBV7-3, the J call TRBJ2-3; weak D call: TRBD2 (7 bases). Germline V lookup: CDR1 SGHTA, CDR2 FQGTGA. The CDR3 length is 16 residues. Deletions cut 0 bases from V and 4 bases from J, with 14 bases between. The CDR3 loop reads CASSLTGGGPADTQYF. CDR3 bases: TGTGCCAGCAGCTTAACGGGGGGGGGGCCGGCAGATACGCAGTATTTT.

The chain recombines TRBV27 with TRBJ1-1; 7 bases agree with TRBD1. Germline CDR1 MNHEY, CDR2 SMNVEV (reference sequence). This CDR3 region has 15 residues. Losses at the gene ends were 0 bases for V and 3 bases for J; bases not matched to a gene: 4. The CDR3 here is CASSLSQGEYTEAFF. The CDR3 coding sequence is TGTGCCAGCAGTTTATCGCAGGGGGAGTACACTGAAGCTTTCTTT.

The chain is built from TRBV7-9 and TRBJ1-2; D may be TRBD1 (5 bases). The V gene lost 1 base and the J gene lost 8 bases, with 17 bases spanning the gap. The germline V gene encodes CDR1 SEHNR and CDR2 FQNEAQ (reference sequence). CDR3 length equals 15 residues. CDR3 nucleotide sequence: TGTGCCAGCAGCTTAGGGGGCAGGCAGATTTTGGGCTACACCTTC. It specifies CASSLGGRQILGYTF.

The V and J genes are TRBV6-5 and TRBJ2-1; D is tentatively TRBD1 or TRBD2 (5 bases each). The CDR3 extends over 18 amino acids. Germline V lookup: CDR1 MNHEY, CDR2 SVGAGI. The V end was cut by 2 bases, the J end by 6 bases, with 23 bases between. The CDR3 bases are TGTGCCAGCAGTTACACTCCCGGGACGACCACTAGAGCCAATGAGCAGTTCTTC. Translating gives CASSYTPGTTTRANEQFF.

This sequence joins TRBV5-4 and TRBJ1-1; TRBD1 might be the D (5 bases). Per germline, CDR1 SGHNT and CDR2 YYREEE (reference sequence). Trimming pared 6 bases from V and 1 base from J, leaving 10 bases between. This CDR3 has 13 residues. CDR3 region: CASNLDRNTEAFF. As DNA, the CDR3 is TGTGCCAGCAACCTTGACAGGAACACTGAAGCTTTCTTT. The whole variable domain, filled in from reference TRBV5-4 and TRBJ1-1, reads ETGVTQSPTHLIKTRGQQVTLRCSSQSGHNTVSWYQQALGQGPQFIFQYYREEENGRGNFPPRFSGLQFPNYSSELNVNALELDDSALYLCASNLDRNTEAFFGQGTRLTVV.

This clonotype was seen ten or more times. The CDR3 sequence: CASSRRTVDYGYTF. The CDR3, as DNA: TGTGCCAGCAGCCGCCGGACAGTCGACTATGGCTACACCTTC. The V and J genes are TRBV7-2 and TRBJ1-2, with a tentative D call TRBD1 (6 bases). CDR3 size: 14 residues. Trimming took 5 bases from V and 3 from J, leaving 13 bases between them. From germline, CDR1 is SGHTA and CDR2 FQGNSA.

Many counts were recorded for this clonotype. This chain connects TRBV19 to TRBJ1-6; D is perhaps TRBD1 (5 bases). Per germline, CDR1 LNHDA and CDR2 SQIVND (reference sequence). The V end was cut by 2 bases, the J end by 0 bases, with 26 bases between. This CDR3 has 22 amino acids. CDR3 sequence: CASSILPPAGIVLSSYNSPLHF. The DNA for the CDR3 is TGTGCCAGTAGTATATTGCCCCCGGCAGGGATCGTCCTGAGCTCCTATAATTCACCCCTCCACTTT. The full variable domain, its missing parts supplied by reference TRBV19 and TRBJ1-6, is DGGITQSPKYLFRKEGQNVTLSCEQNLNHDAMYWYRQDPGQGLRLIYYSQIVNDFQKGDIAEGYSVSREKKESFPLTVTSAQKNPTAFYLCASSILPPAGIVLSSYNSPLHFGNGTRLTVT.

In its sample, this clonotype was seen a few times. The chain combines TRBV7-6 with TRBJ2-7; D remains ambiguous. This CDR3 has 12 residues. CDR1 and CDR2 from the germline V gene are SGHVS and FNYEAQ. V gave up 5 bases and J gave up 9 bases, with 14 bases separating them. CDR3 sequence (DNA): TGTGCCAGCAGCCCCCTTCAGGATCTGCAGTACTTC. It translates to CASSPLQDLQYF.